The entry that follows covers one T cell receptor (beta chain) sequence. Its antigen is as yet unknown. The germline gene is not matched at one end of the junction; a read error may be the cause. This sample stems from a study of T cell responses to AZD1222 COVID-19 vaccine. The germline CDR1 and CDR2 sequences are MNHEY and SVGAGI. This CDR3 has 12 residues. The method was immunoSEQ multiplex PCR; TCRdb's version includes in-frame clones alone and lacks a portion of them. The sample holds just under 100,000 clones, 88% seen once. Study outcomes and limitations: Donors, mostly white British, included more females; clonal diversity was possibly underestimated.

Sequenced here: peripheral blood, sampled on day 0 of AZD1222 vaccination. The rearrangement links TRBV6-5 to TRBJ1-1; D might be TRBD1 (6 bases). The TCR was taken from an adult in good health. CDR3 bases: TGTACCAGCAGTTACTCACGGACAGTAGCTTTCTTT. Encoded protein: CTSSYSRTVAFF.